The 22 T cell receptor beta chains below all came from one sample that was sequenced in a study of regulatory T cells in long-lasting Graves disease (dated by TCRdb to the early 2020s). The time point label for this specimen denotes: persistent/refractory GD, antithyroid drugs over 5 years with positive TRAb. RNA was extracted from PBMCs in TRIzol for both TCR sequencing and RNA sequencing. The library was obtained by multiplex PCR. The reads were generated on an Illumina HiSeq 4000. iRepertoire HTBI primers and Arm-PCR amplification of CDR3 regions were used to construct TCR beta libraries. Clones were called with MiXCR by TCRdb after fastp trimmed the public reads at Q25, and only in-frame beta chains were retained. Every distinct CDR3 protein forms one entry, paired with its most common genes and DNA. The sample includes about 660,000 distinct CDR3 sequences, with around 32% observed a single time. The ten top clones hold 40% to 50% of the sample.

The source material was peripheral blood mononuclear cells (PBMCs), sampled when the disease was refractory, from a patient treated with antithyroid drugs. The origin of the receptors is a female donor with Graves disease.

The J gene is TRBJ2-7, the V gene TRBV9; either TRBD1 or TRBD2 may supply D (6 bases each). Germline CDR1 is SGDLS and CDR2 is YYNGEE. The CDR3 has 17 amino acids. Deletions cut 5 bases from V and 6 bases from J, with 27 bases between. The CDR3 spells CASRASDSLNEGGEQYF. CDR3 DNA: TGTGCCAGCAGGGCCTCGGACAGCCTCAACGAGGGGGGCGAGCAGTACTTC.

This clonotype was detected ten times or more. The CDR3, as DNA: TGTGCCAGCAGTGCCTGGACAGATGGCTACACCTTC. It is translated as CASSAWTDGYTF. The chain joins TRBV28 to TRBJ1-2, with D tentatively TRBD1 (6 bases). The CDR3 sequence is 12 residues long. Germline V gene lookup returns CDR1 MDHEN and CDR2 SYDVKM. Trimming removed 5 bases from V and 6 bases from J, with 10 bases in between.

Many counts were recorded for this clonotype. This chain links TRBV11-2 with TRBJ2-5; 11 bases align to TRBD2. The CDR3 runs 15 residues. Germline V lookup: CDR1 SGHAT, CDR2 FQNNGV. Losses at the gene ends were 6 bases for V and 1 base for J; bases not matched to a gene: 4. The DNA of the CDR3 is TGTGCCAGCAGTCCCGGGACTAGCGGCCAAGAGACCCAGTACTTC. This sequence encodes CASSPGTSGQETQYF. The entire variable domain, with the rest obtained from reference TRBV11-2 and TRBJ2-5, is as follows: EAGVAQSPRYKIIEKRQSVAFWCNPISGHATLYWYQQILGQGPKLLIQFQNNGVVDDSQLPKDRFSAERLKGVDSTLKIQPAKLEDSAVYLCASSPGTSGQETQYFGPGTRLLVL.

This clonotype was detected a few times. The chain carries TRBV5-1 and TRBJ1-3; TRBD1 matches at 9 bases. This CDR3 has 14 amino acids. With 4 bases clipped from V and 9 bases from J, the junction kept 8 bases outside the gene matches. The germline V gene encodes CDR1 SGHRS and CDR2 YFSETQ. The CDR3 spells CASSPGQGRTTIYF. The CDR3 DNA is TGCGCCAGCAGCCCGGGACAGGGTAGGACCACCATATATTTT.

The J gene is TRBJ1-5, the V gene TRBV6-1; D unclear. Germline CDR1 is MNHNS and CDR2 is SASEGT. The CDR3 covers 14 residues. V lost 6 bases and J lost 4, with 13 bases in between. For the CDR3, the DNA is TGTGCCAGCAGCCCCTACGCGGGAAATCAGCCCCAGCATTTT. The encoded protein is CASSPYAGNQPQHF.

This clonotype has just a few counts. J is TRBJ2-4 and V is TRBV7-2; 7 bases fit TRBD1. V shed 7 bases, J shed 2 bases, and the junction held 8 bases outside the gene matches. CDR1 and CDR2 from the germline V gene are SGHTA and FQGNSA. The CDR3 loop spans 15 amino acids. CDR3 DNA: TGTGCCAGCACCCCCCCGGACAGGTCCAAAAACATTCAGTACTTC. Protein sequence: CASTPPDRSKNIQYF.

CDR3 sequence (DNA): TGCGCCAGCAGACCACAGGGTTTCGGAAACACCATATATTTT. Amino acid sequence: CASRPQGFGNTIYF. The chain couples TRBV4-1 to TRBJ1-3; D may be TRBD1 (6 bases). Trimming shortened V by 6 bases and J by 4 bases, and 13 bases separated the two germline ends. The CDR3 has 14 residues. CDR1 is MGHRA and CDR2 is YSYEKL in the germline V gene.

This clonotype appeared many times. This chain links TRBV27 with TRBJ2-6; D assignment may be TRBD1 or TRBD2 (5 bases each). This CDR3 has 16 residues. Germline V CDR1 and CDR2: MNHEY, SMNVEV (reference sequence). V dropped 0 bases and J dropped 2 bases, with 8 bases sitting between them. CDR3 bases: TGTGCCAGCAGTTTATCTTGGGGGACTGGGGCCAACGTCCTGACTTTC. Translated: CASSLSWGTGANVLTF.

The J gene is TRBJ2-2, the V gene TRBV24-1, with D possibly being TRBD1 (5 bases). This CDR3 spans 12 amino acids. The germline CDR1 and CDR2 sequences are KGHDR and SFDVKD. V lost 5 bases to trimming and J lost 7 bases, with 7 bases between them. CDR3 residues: CATSADIGELFF. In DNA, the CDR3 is TGTGCCACCAGTGCGGACATCGGGGAGCTGTTTTTT.

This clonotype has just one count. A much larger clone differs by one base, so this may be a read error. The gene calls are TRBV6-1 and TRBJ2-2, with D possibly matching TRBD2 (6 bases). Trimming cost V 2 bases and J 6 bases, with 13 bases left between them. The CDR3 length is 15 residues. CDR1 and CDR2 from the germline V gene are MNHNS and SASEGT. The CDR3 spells CASSERAGLAGELFF. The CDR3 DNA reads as TGTGCCAGCAGTGAACGCGCGGGACTGGCCGGGGAGCTGTTTTTT.

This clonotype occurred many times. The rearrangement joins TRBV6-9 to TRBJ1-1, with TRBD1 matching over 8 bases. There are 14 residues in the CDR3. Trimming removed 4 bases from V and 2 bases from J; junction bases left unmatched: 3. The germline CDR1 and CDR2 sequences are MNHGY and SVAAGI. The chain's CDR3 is CASSWDRFNTEAFF. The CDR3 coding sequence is TGTGCCAGCAGTTGGGACAGGTTTAACACTGAAGCTTTCTTT.

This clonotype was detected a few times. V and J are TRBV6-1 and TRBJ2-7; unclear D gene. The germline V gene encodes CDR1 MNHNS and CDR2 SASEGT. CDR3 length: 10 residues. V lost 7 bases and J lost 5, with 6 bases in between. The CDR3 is CASTSHEQYF. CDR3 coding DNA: TGTGCCAGCACTTCCCACGAGCAGTACTTC.

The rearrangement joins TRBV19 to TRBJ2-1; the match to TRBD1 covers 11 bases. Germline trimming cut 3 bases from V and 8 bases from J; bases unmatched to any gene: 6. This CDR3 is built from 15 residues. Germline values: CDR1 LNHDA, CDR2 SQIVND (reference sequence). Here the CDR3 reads CASSMSGQGAHEQFF. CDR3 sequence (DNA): TGTGCCAGTAGTATGTCCGGACAGGGGGCCCATGAGCAGTTCTTC.

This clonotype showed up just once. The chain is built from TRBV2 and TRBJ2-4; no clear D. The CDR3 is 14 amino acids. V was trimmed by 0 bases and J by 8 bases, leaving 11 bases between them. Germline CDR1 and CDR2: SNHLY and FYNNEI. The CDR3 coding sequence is TGTGCCAGCAGTGAAGCGCTACACCAGGACATTCAGTACTTC. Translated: CASSEALHQDIQYF.

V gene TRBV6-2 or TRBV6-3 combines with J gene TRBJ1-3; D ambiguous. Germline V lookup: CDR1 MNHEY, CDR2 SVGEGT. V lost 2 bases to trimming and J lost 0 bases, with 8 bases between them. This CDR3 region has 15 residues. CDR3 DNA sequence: TGTGCCAGCAGTTACGCCCGGGTCTCTGGAAACACCATATATTTT. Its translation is CASSYARVSGNTIYF.

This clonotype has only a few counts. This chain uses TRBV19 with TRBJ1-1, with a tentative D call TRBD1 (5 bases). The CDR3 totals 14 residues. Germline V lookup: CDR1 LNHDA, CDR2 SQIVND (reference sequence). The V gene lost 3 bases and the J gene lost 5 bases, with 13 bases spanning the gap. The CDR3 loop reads CASSMTFRETEAFF. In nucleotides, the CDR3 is TGTGCCAGTAGTATGACGTTCAGGGAAACTGAAGCTTTCTTT.

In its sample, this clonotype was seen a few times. The DNA for the CDR3 is TGCGCCAGCAGCTTGGCGGGAAATTTCTACGAGCAGTACTTC. Encoded protein: CASSLAGNFYEQYF. The chain carries TRBV5-1 and TRBJ2-7; D perhaps matches TRBD2 (5 bases). Germline lookup yields CDR1 SGHRS and CDR2 YFSETQ. Between the trimmed V and J ends, which lost 0 bases and 3 bases, there was a span of 10 bases. This CDR3 is built from 14 residues.

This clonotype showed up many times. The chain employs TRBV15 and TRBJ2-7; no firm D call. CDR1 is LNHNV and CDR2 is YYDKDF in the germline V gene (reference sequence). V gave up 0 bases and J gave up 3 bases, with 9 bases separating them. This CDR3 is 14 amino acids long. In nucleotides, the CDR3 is TGTGCCACCAGCAGAGATGTTGGAAGCTACGAGCAGTACTTC. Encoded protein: CATSRDVGSYEQYF.

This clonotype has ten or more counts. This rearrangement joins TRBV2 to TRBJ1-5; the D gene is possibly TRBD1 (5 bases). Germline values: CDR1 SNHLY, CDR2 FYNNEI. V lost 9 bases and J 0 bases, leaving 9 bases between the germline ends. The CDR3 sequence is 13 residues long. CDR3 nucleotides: TGTGCCAGTCAAGACAGTAGCAATCAGCCCCAGCATTTT. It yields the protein CASQDSSNQPQHF.

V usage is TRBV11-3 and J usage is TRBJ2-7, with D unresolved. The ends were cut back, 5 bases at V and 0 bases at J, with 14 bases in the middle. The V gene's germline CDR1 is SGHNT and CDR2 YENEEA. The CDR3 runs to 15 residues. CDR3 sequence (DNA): TGTGCCAGCAGCCAGTGGAGCGAGAGCTCCTACGAGCAGTACTTC. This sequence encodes CASSQWSESSYEQYF.

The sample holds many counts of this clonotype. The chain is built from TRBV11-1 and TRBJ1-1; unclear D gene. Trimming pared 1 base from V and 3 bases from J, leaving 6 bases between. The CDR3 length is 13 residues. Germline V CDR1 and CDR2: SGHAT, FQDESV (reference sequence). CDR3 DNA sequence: TGTGCCAGCAGCTTAGAATCCGACACTGAAGCTTTCTTT. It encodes CASSLESDTEAFF. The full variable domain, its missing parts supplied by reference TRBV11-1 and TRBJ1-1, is EAEVAQSPRYKITEKSQAVAFWCDPISGHATLYWYRQILGQGPELLVQFQDESVVDDSQLPKDRFSAERLKGVDSTLKIQPAELGDSAMYLCASSLESDTEAFFGQGTRLTVV.

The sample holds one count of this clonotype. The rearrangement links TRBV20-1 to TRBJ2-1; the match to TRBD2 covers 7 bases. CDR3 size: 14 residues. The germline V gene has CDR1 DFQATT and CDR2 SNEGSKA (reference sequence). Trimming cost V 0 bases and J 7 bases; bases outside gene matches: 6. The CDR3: CSAREAGALNEQFF. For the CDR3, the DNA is TGCAGTGCTAGAGAGGCGGGAGCTCTGAATGAGCAGTTCTTC.